This T cell receptor beta chain was obtained from a study of cytomegalovirus exposure and HLA in healthy donors. Study-level background: Later analysis reported that the 95 to 150 validation repertoires shared the platform of the approximately 690 first-cohort repertoires.

Study-wide results and caveats: Some public TCRs appeared in many individuals, while most sequences were rare. The study labeled 150 or so TCR beta chains cytomegalovirus-associated.

Concerning this clone itself: Antigen: not known.

Sequencing used immunoSEQ multiplex PCR; TCRdb keeps in-frame clones, though not all of them. The sample carries tens of thousands of clones, more than 85% recorded once. CDR1 is PRHDT, CDR2 FYEKMQ, per germline (reference sequence). V was pared by 1 base and J by 9 bases, with 13 bases between. This CDR3 is 14 amino acids long. A roughly 120-subject validation cohort, separate from the approximately 690-subject first cohort, supplied the donors. The rearrangement joins TRBV13 to TRBJ2-1, with a possible D match to TRBD1 (5 bases). This TCR was recovered from a woman aged 30 to 39 in good health and CMV-seronegative. The sample taken for sequencing was PBMCs. In DNA form, the CDR3 reads TGTGCCAGCAGCTTAGAGAACTCCGACAGTGAGCAGTTCTTC. Amino acid sequence: CASSLENSDSEQFF.